Listed below are T cell receptor beta chains from one sample, sequenced in a study of T-cell reconstitution after alpha-beta-depleted transplantation in children. MiXCR was run by TCRdb on the PCR reads, yielding one entry per CDR3 protein. The sample yields around 410,000 distinct CDR3 sequences, approximately 11% seen once. This specimen consisted of PBMCs from the stem cell graft donor, obtained from the stem cell graft. These receptors all come from a human donor who donated a stem cell graft to a child with acute myeloid leukemia. The CDR3 runs from the conserved cysteine through the conserved F or W. Fields, in order: CDR3 protein, CDR3 DNA, D gene, V gene, J gene, clone size. A D gene is named only where the DNA matches it firmly. Clone size appears in some rows only: once, few, many, or a class for an expanded clone.

CDR3: CASSQVRGNEQYF; DNA: TGCGCCAGCAGCCAAGTCCGTGGGAACGAGCAGTACTTC; D: -; V: TRBV4-3; J: TRBJ2-7; size: many
CDR3: CASSLGQGAHNEQFF; DNA: TGCGCCAGCAGCCTTGGACAGGGGGCTCACAATGAGCAGTTCTTC; D: TRBD1; V: TRBV5-1; J: TRBJ2-1; size: -
CDR3: CSASWGVGGYTF; DNA: TGCAGTGCTAGCTGGGGGGTAGGTGGCTACACCTTC; D: -; V: TRBV20-1; J: TRBJ1-2; size: few
CDR3: CASSYMSLTGNTIYF; DNA: TGTGCCAGCAGTTATATGTCTCTCACCGGAAACACCATATATTTT; D: -; V: TRBV6-5; J: TRBJ1-3; size: -
CDR3: CASSFAGLGQETLYF; DNA: TGTGCCAGCAGCTTCGCGGGGTTGGGGCAAGAGACCCTGTACTTC; D: -; V: TRBV7-2; J: TRBJ2-5; size: once
CDR3: CSARGASNTGELFF; DNA: TGCAGTGCTAGGGGCGCCTCGAACACCGGGGAGCTGTTTTTT; D: -; V: TRBV20-1; J: TRBJ2-2; size: few
CDR3: CASKGTSGSTDTQYF; DNA: TGTGCCAGCAAGGGGACTAGCGGGAGCACAGATACGCAGTATTTT; D: TRBD2; V: TRBV12-3/TRBV12-4; J: TRBJ2-3; size: many
CDR3: CATSRADEQFF; DNA: TGTGCCACCAGCAGGGCCGATGAGCAGTTCTTC; D: -; V: TRBV15; J: TRBJ2-1; size: few
CDR3: CASTPGQGYYEQYF; DNA: TGTGCCAGCACACCGGGACAGGGATACTACGAGCAGTACTTC; D: TRBD1; V: TRBV6-2/TRBV6-3; J: TRBJ2-7; size: -
CDR3: CSAIPGQGADEQYF; DNA: TGCAGTGCCATCCCGGGACAGGGGGCCGACGAGCAGTACTTC; D: TRBD1; V: TRBV20-1; J: TRBJ2-7; size: -
CDR3: CSARGGGNYGYTF; DNA: TGCAGTGCTAGAGGGGGGGGCAACTATGGCTACACCTTC; D: -; V: TRBV20-1; J: TRBJ1-2; size: -
CDR3: CASSHAGQGIYGYTF; DNA: TGTGCCAGCAGCCATGCGGGACAGGGTATCTATGGCTACACCTTC; D: TRBD1; V: TRBV3-1; J: TRBJ1-2; size: -
CDR3: CASSPQSGARETQYF; DNA: TGTGCCAGCAGTCCCCAGAGTGGGGCGAGGGAGACCCAGTACTTC; D: -; V: TRBV12-3/TRBV12-4; J: TRBJ2-5; size: few
CDR3: CASRLAGYFQETQYF; DNA: TGTGCCAGCAGACTAGCGGGGTACTTCCAAGAGACCCAGTACTTC; D: TRBD2; V: TRBV5-5; J: TRBJ2-5; size: many
CDR3: CASRGGRDTGELFF; DNA: TGTGCCAGCCGCGGGGGCAGGGACACCGGGGAGCTGTTTTTT; D: -; V: TRBV12-3/TRBV12-4; J: TRBJ2-2; size: -
CDR3: CASSPRMWENTIYF; DNA: TGTGCCAGCAGCCCACGGATGTGGGAAAACACCATATATTTT; D: -; V: TRBV12-3/TRBV12-4; J: TRBJ1-3; size: few
CDR3: CASSVTTLAGGPSTDTQYF; DNA: TGTGCCAGCAGTGTAACCACTCTAGCGGGAGGGCCCAGCACAGATACGCAGTATTTT; D: TRBD2; V: TRBV25-1; J: TRBJ2-3; size: -